Included here is one T cell receptor (beta chain) sequence, with context. This CDR3 has 15 amino acids. Per germline, CDR1 MGHRA and CDR2 YSYEKL. V was clipped by 5 bases and J by 3 bases, with 16 bases between them. This record comes from a study of blood T cell repertoires in COVID-19. Study background: Collection of acute and convalescent COVID-19 samples took place in the United States, Italy and Spain.

Sequenced by immunoSEQ multiplex PCR; TCRdb stores in-frame clones only, minus some. The table shows about 260,000 clones, with 86% occurring only once. Sequences were obtained from peripheral blood. The rearrangement joins TRBV4-1 to TRBJ1-1; D might be TRBD1 (5 bases). This clonotype was obtained from a man between 40 and 49 years old who had recovered from COVID-19. In nucleotides, the CDR3 is TGCGCCAGCAGCACCCGACGGGGGGAGTACACTGAAGCTTTCTTT. Amino acid sequence: CASSTRRGEYTEAFF.